This T cell receptor (beta chain) comes out of a study of cytomegalovirus exposure and HLA in healthy donors. Broader study findings: Later analysis placed DRB1 highest and HLA-C lowest in TCR association rates, which differed by HLA locus. V- and J-gene trimming of TCR beta was linked (in a later analysis) to a missense DCLRE1C variant. There were 150 or so TCR beta chains listed as cytomegalovirus-associated.

On this clone itself: Its target is not known.

In the PCR, 60 Vbeta and 13 Jbeta primers were used. Libraries were prepared by immunoSEQ multiplex PCR; TCRdb keeps only in-frame clonotypes and omits some of them. Of 79,000 or so clones detected, 79% appear once; the ten largest clones hold 22%. This CDR3 contains 13 residues. CDR1 is SQVTM, CDR2 ANQGSEA, per germline. Germline trimming cut 6 bases from V and 9 bases from J; bases unmatched to any gene: 11. The specimen sequenced was PBMCs. The TCR sequence derives from a woman between 35 and 50 years old in good health and CMV-seropositive. The chain uses TRBV29-1 and TRBJ2-1, with TRBD2 matching over 7 bases. CDR3 bases: TGCAGCGTCGCCCGGACTAGTAATGGTGAGCAGTTCTTC. This translates into CSVARTSNGEQFF.